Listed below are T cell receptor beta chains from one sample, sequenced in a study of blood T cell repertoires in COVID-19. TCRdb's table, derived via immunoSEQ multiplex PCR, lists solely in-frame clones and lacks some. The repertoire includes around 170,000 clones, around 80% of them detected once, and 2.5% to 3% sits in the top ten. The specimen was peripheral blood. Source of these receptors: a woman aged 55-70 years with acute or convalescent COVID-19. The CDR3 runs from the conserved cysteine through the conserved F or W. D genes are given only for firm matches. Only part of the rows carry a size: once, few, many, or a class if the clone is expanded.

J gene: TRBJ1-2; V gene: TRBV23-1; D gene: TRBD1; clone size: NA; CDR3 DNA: TGCGCCAGCAGTCCCTGGACAGGGTCGGGGGGCTACACCTTC; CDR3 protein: CASSPWTGSGGYTF
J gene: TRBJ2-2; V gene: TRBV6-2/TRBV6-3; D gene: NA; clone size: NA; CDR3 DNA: TGTGCCAGCAGTTATGATCACGGGACCGGGGAGCTGTTTTTT; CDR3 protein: CASSYDHGTGELFF
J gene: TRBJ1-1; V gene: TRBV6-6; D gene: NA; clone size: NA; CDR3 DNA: TGTGCCAGCAGTTACTCAACAGGGCCCCCTGAAGCTTTCTTT; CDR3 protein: CASSYSTGPPEAFF
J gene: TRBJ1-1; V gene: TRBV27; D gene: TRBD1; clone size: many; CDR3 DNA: TGTGCCAGCAGTTTAGAGACAGGGGCGGGGACAGCTTTCTTT; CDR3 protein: CASSLETGAGTAFF
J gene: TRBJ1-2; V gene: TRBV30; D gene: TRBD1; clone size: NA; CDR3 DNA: TGTGCCTGGACGAAACAGGGGCTCACCATGGGCTACACCTTC; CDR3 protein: CAWTKQGLTMGYTF
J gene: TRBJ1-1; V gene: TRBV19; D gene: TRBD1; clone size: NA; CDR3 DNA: TGTGCCAGTAGTATGTACGGGACAGGGTCCACTGAAGCTTTCTTT; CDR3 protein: CASSMYGTGSTEAFF
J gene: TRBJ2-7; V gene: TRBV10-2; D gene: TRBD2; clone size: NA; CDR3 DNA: TGCGCCAGCAGTGAGTGGGCTAGCGGATCCTACGAGCAGTACTTC; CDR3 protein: CASSEWASGSYEQYF
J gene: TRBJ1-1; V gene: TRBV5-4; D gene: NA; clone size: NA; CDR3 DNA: TGTGCCAGCAGCCTTCCGACAGGGAACACTGAAGCTTTCTTT; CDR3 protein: CASSLPTGNTEAFF
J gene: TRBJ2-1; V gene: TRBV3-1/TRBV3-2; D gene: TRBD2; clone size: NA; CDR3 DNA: TGTGCCAGCAGCCGAAACCCAGGGACTAGCGGGGGGCTTGGGTATGAGCAGTTCTTC; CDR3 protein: CASSRNPGTSGGLGYEQFF
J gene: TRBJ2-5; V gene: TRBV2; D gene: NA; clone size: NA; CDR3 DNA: TGTGCCAGCGCAGGGCAAGAGACCCAGTACTTC; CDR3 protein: CASAGQETQYF
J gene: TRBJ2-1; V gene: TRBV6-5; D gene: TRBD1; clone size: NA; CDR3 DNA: TGTGCCAGCAATGGACAGGGGATGAATGAGCAGTTCTTC; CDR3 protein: CASNGQGMNEQFF
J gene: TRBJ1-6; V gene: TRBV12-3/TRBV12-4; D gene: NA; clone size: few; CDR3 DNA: TGTGCCAGCAGACTACAGGGAAGTTCACCCCTCCACTTT; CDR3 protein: CASRLQGSSPLHF
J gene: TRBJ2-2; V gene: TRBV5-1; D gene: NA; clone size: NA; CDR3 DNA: TGCGCCAGCAGCTTTCTCACAGGGAAGGGGACCGGGGAGCTGTTTTTT; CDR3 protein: CASSFLTGKGTGELFF
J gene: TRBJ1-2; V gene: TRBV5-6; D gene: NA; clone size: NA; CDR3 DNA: TGTGCCAGCAGCTTGGGACAGCATAACTATGGCTACACCTTC; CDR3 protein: CASSLGQHNYGYTF
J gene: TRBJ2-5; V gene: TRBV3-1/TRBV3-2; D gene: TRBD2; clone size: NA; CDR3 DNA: TGTGCCAGCAGCAATCTTCGGACTAGCGGGGGCGGAGAGACCCAGTACTTC; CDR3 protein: CASSNLRTSGGGETQYF
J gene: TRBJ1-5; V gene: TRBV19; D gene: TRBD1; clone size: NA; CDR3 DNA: TGTGCCAGTAGGGGGGACAGGTCTTCCAATCAGCCCCAGCATTTT; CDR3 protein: CASRGDRSSNQPQHF
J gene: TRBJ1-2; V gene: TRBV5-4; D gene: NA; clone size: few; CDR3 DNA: TGTGCCAGCAGCTTGGAGTCAGGGGTAGGCTATGGCTACACCTTC; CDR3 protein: CASSLESGVGYGYTF
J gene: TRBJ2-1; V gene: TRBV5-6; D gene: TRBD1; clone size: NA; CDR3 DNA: TGTGCCAGCAGACGACAGGGGACGGCTTACAATGAGCAGTTCTTC; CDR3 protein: CASRRQGTAYNEQFF
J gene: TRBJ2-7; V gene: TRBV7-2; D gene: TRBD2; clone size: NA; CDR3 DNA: TGTGCCAGCAGCTTTAAGAGTAGCGGGGGGCTCTCCTACGAGCAGTACTTC; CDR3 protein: CASSFKSSGGLSYEQYF
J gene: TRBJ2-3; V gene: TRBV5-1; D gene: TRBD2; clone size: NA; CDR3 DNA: TGCGCCAGCAGCCCCAGCGGGGGGGCAGGCGATACGCAGTATTTT; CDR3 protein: CASSPSGGAGDTQYF
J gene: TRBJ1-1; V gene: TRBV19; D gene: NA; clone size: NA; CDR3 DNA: TGTGCCAGTAGTATATCCAGAGGGCCTGAAGCTTTCTTT; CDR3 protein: CASSISRGPEAFF
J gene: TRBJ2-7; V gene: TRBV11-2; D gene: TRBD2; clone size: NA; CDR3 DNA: TGTGCCAGCACCCCGGGTGCGGGGGGGCTTTTCGAGCAGTACTTC; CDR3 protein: CASTPGAGGLFEQYF
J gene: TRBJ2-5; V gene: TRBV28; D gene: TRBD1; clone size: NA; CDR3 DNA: TGTGCCAGCAGTTTAGAAGAGAGGACGGACAGGCGACAAGAGACCCAGTACTTC; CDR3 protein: CASSLEERTDRRQETQYF
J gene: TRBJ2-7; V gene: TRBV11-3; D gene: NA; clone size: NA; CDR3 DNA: TGTGCCAGCAGCCCTTCTAGCTTCTCCTACGAGCAGTACTTC; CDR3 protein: CASSPSSFSYEQYF
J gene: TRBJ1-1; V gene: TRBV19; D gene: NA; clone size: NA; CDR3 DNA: TGTGCCAGTAGTGGGCCGGGAGGCGGAGCGAACACTGAAGCTTTCTTT; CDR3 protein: CASSGPGGGANTEAFF
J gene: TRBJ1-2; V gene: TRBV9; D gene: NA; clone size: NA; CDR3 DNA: TGTGCCAGCAGCGTAATGCAGGGGCCGGGAGGCTACACCTTC; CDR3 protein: CASSVMQGPGGYTF
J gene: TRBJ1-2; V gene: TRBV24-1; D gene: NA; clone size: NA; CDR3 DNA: TGTGCCACCAGTGATTTGTGGGCTTCTGGCTACACCTTC; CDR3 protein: CATSDLWASGYTF
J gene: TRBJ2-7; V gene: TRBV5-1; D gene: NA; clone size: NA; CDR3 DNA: TGCGCCAGCAGCTTGACAGTTAGGGGATACGAGCAGTACTTC; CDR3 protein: CASSLTVRGYEQYF
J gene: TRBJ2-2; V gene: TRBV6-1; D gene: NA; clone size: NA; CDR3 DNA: TGTGCCAGCAGTGGGGGGCCAGGAGGACGGGTACTTGACACCGGGGAGCTGTTTTTT; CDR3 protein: CASSGGPGGRVLDTGELFF
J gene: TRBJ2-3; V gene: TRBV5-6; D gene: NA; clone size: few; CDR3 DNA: TGTGCCAGCAGTTACACAGATACGCAGTATTTT; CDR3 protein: CASSYTDTQYF
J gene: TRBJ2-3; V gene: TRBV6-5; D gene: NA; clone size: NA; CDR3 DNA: TGTGCCAGCAGTTACCGCCGGGCAGATACGCAGTATTTT; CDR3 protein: CASSYRRADTQYF
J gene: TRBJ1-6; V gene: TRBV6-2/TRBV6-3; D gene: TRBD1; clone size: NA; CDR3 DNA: TGTGCCAGCAGTACACGACAGGGCGGTAATTCACCCCTCCACTTT; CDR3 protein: CASSTRQGGNSPLHF
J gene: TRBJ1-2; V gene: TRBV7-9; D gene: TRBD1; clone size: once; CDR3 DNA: TGTGCCAGCTTGCGCGCAGGGGGCATTGGCTACACCTTC; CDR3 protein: CASLRAGGIGYTF
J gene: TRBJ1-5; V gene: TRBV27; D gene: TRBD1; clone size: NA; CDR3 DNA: TGTGCCAGCAGCGCCTATGCGGGCCCGACAGGGGGGAGCTCGATAAGCAATCAGCCCCAGCATTTT; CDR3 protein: CASSAYAGPTGGSSISNQPQHF
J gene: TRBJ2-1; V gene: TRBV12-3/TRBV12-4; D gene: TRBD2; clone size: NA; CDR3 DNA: TGTGCCAGCAGTTTGCGCGGGGGGGGTGAGCAGTTCTTC; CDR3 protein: CASSLRGGGEQFF
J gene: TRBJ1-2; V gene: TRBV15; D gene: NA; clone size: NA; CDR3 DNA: TGTGCCACCAGCAGAGGTCACAGGGAAGGAGGCTACACCTTC; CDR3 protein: CATSRGHREGGYTF
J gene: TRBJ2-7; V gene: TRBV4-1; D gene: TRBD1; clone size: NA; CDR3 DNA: TGCGCCAGCAGCCAAGATCGGACAGGGGGCTACGAGCAGTACTTC; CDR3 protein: CASSQDRTGGYEQYF
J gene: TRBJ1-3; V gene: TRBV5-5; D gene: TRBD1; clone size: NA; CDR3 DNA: TGTGCCAGCAGCTGGGGACAGACTGGAAACACCATATATTTT; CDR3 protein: CASSWGQTGNTIYF
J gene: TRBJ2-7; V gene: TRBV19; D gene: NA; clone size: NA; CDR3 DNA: TGTGCCAGTAGTAAGGGAGTGACCTACGAGCAGTACTTC; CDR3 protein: CASSKGVTYEQYF
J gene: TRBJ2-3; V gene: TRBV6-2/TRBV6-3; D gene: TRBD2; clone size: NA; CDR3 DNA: TGTGCCAGCAGTTACCTAGCGGGGGGGCTAAGGCCAGATACGCAGTATTTT; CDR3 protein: CASSYLAGGLRPDTQYF
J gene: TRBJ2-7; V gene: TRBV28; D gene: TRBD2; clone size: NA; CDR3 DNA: TGTGCCAGCAACCGCGGCGGGGGCTACGAGCAGTACTTC; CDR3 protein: CASNRGGGYEQYF
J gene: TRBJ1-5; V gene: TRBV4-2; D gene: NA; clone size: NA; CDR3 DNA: TGTGCCAGCAGCCAAACGGCAGGGGATCAGCCCCAGCATTTT; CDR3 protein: CASSQTAGDQPQHF
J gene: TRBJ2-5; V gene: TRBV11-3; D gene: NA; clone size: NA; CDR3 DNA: TGTGCCAGCAGCTCCCAGGGGTTGAGAGAGACCCAGTACTTC; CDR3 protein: CASSSQGLRETQYF
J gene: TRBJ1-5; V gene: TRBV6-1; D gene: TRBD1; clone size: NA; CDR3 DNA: TGTGCCAGCAGTGACGACAGGGTCCCTAGGCAGCCCCAGCATTTT; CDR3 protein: CASSDDRVPRQPQHF
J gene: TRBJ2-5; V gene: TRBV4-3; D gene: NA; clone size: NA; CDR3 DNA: TGCGCCAGCAGCCAAGATGGGGGGGCGCAAGGGGAGACCCAGTACTTC; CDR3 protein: CASSQDGGAQGETQYF
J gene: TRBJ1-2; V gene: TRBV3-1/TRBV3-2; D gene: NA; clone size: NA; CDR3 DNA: TGTGCCAGCAGCCAAGTTGGCGGGGGCTACACCTTC; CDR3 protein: CASSQVGGGYTF
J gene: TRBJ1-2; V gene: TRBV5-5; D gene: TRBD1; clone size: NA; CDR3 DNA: TGTGCCAGCAGCTTGTGGACAGGGGGCAACTATGGCTACACCTTC; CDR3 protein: CASSLWTGGNYGYTF
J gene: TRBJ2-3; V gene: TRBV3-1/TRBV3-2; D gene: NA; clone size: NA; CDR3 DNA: TGTGCCAGCAGCACCGGAGAGGGAATCGCAGATACGCAGTATTTT; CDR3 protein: CASSTGEGIADTQYF
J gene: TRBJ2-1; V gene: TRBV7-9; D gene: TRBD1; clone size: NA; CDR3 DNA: TGTGCCAGCAGCTTCCCAGGGGGCTACAACAATGAGCAGTTCTTC; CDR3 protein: CASSFPGGYNNEQFF
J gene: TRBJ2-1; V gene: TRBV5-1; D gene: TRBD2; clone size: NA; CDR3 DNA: TGCGCCAGCAGCTTCGGACTAGCGGTGAACAATGAGCAGTTCTTC; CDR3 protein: CASSFGLAVNNEQFF
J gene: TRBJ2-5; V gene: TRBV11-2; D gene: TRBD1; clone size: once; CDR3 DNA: TGTGCCAGCAGCTCGACCGGGACAGGGGTAGAGACCCAGTACTTC; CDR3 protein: CASSSTGTGVETQYF